The next 28 T cell receptor beta chains were all read from a single sample in a study of shared clonotypes between healthy human individuals. The assay was immunoSEQ multiplex PCR, and TCRdb's table has in-frame clones only and misses some. This sample has about 800,000 clones, with 90% to 97% found just once. Naive CD8 cells were CD45RO-negative, positively selected for CCR7, excluding terminally differentiated effector memory CD45RA+ cells. The sequencing sample was made of naive CD8+ T cells sorted from blood. These TCRs come from a man younger than 40 in good health.

The chain uses TRBV15 and TRBJ2-3; 8 nucleotides align to TRBD2. The CDR3 loop spans 16 amino acids. Germline assignment: CDR1 LNHNV and CDR2 YYDKDF (reference sequence). Germline trimming cut 5 bases from V and 0 bases from J; bases unmatched to any gene: 7. CDR3 residues: CATSDPGLDSTDTQYF. The CDR3, as DNA: TGTGCCACCAGCGACCCGGGACTAGACAGCACAGATACGCAGTATTTT.

The chain is built from TRBV7-8 and TRBJ2-3; D is unclear. The V end lost 4 bases, the J end lost 4 bases, and 12 bases lay between the germline ends. In germline, CDR1 is SGHVS, CDR2 FQNEAQ. The length of the CDR3 is 14 residues. The CDR3 is CASSYRRGPDTQYF. CDR3 nucleotide sequence: TGTGCCAGCAGCTATCGGAGAGGCCCAGATACGCAGTATTTT. Full variable domain (remainder filled in from reference TRBV7-8 and TRBJ2-3): GAGVSQSPRYKVAKRGQDVALRCDPISGHVSLFWYQQALGQGPEFLTYFQNEAQLDKSGLPSDRFFAERPEGSVSTLKIQRTQQEDSAVYLCASSYRRGPDTQYFGPGTRLTVL.

V usage is TRBV2 and J usage is TRBJ1-2; D uncertain. CDR1 is SNHLY, CDR2 FYNNEI, per germline. V was trimmed by 1 base and J by 6 bases, leaving 15 bases between them. This CDR3 spans 15 amino acids. For the CDR3, the DNA is TGTGCCAGCAGTGAAGGGGCCGGGCTTGGGAATGGCTACACCTTC. Its translation: CASSEGAGLGNGYTF.

The chain joins TRBV27 to TRBJ2-7, with D perhaps TRBD1 or TRBD2 (5 bases each). Trimming removed 6 bases at V and 2 bases at J, with 14 bases between. The germline gives CDR1 MNHEY, CDR2 SMNVEV (reference sequence). The CDR3 is made up of 14 amino acids. The DNA for the CDR3 is TGTGCCAGCAGGAGGGGCCTTGATACCTACGAGCAGTACTTC. It specifies CASRRGLDTYEQYF.

The V call is TRBV7-9, the J call TRBJ2-5; TRBD1 matches 7 bases. The V segment lost 5 bases and the J segment 2 bases; nucleotides outside the gene matches: 8. This CDR3 is built from 15 residues. The germline CDR1 and CDR2 sequences are SEHNR and FQNEAQ (reference sequence). The CDR3 DNA is TGTGCCAGCAGCCCGGAAACAGGGGCTCAAGAGACCCAGTACTTC. Amino acid sequence: CASSPETGAQETQYF.

Points on this clone: Within the sample, other DNA sequences also encode this same CDR3. The chain employs TRBV11-3 and TRBJ2-2; D remains ambiguous. V was shortened by 1 base and J by 6 bases, with 3 bases between the two germline ends. Germline V gene sequence: CDR1 SGHNT, CDR2 YENEEA. CDR3 size: 12 residues. DNA of the CDR3: TGTGCCAGCAGCTTAGTGGCCGGGGAGCTGTTTTTT. This gives the protein CASSLVAGELFF.

The chain couples TRBV27 to TRBJ2-7, with TRBD2 matching 15 bases. With 6 bases clipped from V and 6 bases from J, the junction kept 9 bases outside the gene matches. This CDR3 has 16 residues. The germline V gene encodes CDR1 MNHEY and CDR2 SMNVEV (reference sequence). CDR3: CASSGLAGGPSSEQYF. In DNA, the CDR3 is TGTGCCAGCAGCGGACTAGCGGGAGGGCCCTCGAGCGAGCAGTACTTC.

This clone has just one count. V gene TRBV10-2 combines with J gene TRBJ1-1, with D uncertain. In germline, CDR1 is WSHSY, CDR2 SAAADI. The V and J ends lost 2 bases and 5 bases respectively, with 12 bases between them. The CDR3 loop spans 14 amino acids. As DNA, the CDR3 is TGCGCCAGCAGTGAGGTTGAGGTGAGGACTGAAGCTTTCTTT. This translates into CASSEVEVRTEAFF.

The V gene is TRBV6-5, the J gene TRBJ1-1; no reliable D call. The V gene lost 2 bases and the J gene lost 4 bases, with 11 bases spanning the gap. Germline V CDR1 and CDR2: MNHEY, SVGAGI. CDR3 length equals 14 residues. CDR3 DNA sequence: TGTGCCAGCAGTTACCCTGGGTCTAGCACTGAAGCTTTCTTT. Translating it yields CASSYPGSSTEAFF.

In this sample, this clone turned up once. The chain links TRBV4-3 to TRBJ2-1, with D perhaps matching TRBD2 (5 bases). The CDR3 sequence is 16 residues long. V was cut by 3 bases and J by 0 bases, with 12 bases left in between. The germline V gene encodes CDR1 LGHNA and CDR2 YSLEER. CDR3 sequence reads: CASSQEDSSSYNEQFF. Written as DNA, the CDR3 is TGCGCCAGCAGCCAGGAGGACTCTAGCTCCTACAATGAGCAGTTCTTC.

The chain employs TRBV9 and TRBJ2-1; D could derive from TRBD1 or TRBD2 (5 bases each). With 0 bases removed from V and 4 bases from J, the gap between germline ends came to 11 bases. CDR3 length equals 15 residues. Germline CDR1 is SGDLS and CDR2 is YYNGEE. The CDR3 DNA follows: TGTGCCAGCAGCGTAGAGGGGACGGATTACAATGAGCAGTTCTTC. This translates into CASSVEGTDYNEQFF.

The rearrangement joins TRBV6-6 to TRBJ2-7; TRBD1 agrees at 7 bases. CDR1 is MNHNY, CDR2 SVGAGI, per germline (reference sequence). J was trimmed by 1 base and V by 3 bases; bases with no gene match: 9. This CDR3 is built from 16 residues. The CDR3 coding sequence is TGTGCCAGCAGTTATCGGGACAGAGTCCTATCCTACGAGCAGTACTTC. The encoded protein is CASSYRDRVLSYEQYF.

The CDR3 here is CASSFTSGRKYEQFF. In DNA form, the CDR3 reads TGCGCCAGCAGCTTCACTAGCGGGAGGAAGTATGAGCAGTTCTTC. The gene calls are TRBV5-1 and TRBJ2-1; 12 nucleotides agree with TRBD2. The CDR3 loop spans 15 amino acids. Per the germline V gene, CDR1 is SGHRS and CDR2 is YFSETQ. The V and J ends lost 2 bases and 8 bases, in that order; junction bases with no gene match: 5.

The CDR3 DNA sequence: TGTGCCAGCAGTTTCGATAGCGGGAGAGGCAATGAGCAGTTCTTC. Residues: CASSFDSGRGNEQFF. J is TRBJ2-1 and V is TRBV28, with 9 bases fitting TRBD2. The CDR3 is 15 residues long. CDR1 and CDR2 (germline): MDHEN, SYDVKM. J lost 6 bases, V lost 3 bases, and 6 bases had no gene match.

The V gene is TRBV27, the J gene TRBJ2-1; 10 positions agree with TRBD2. Germline V gene lookup returns CDR1 MNHEY and CDR2 SMNVEV (reference sequence). The CDR3 extends over 15 amino acids. J was trimmed by 7 bases and V by 4 bases; bases with no gene match: 7. The CDR3 loop reads CASSYTSGIRNEQFF. In DNA, the CDR3 is TGTGCCAGCAGTTATACTAGCGGGATTAGGAATGAGCAGTTCTTC.

This chain connects TRBV14 to TRBJ2-7; 7 nucleotides line up with TRBD1. CDR1 and CDR2 (germline): SGHDN, FVKESK. Trimming at V came to 5 bases and at J to 4 bases, leaving 14 bases not matched to a gene. CDR3 length: 16 amino acids. The CDR3 DNA is TGTGCCAGCAGCTCCGTAAGGGGGCCGGAATGGTACGAGCAGTACTTC. Protein product: CASSSVRGPEWYEQYF.

Turning to this clone: The sample carries other DNA sequences with the same CDR3. V is TRBV6-5 and J is TRBJ2-1, with a weak D call TRBD1 (5 bases). This CDR3 comprises 14 residues. From germline, CDR1 is MNHEY and CDR2 SVGAGI. Trimming removed 2 bases at V and 7 bases at J, with 12 bases between. In DNA form, the CDR3 reads TGTGCCAGCAGTTACGACAGCCTAGGGAATGAGCAGTTCTTC. Amino acid sequence: CASSYDSLGNEQFF.

The genes are TRBV6-5 and TRBJ2-7; 10 bases are a match to TRBD1. This CDR3 comprises 15 residues. The germline gives CDR1 MNHEY, CDR2 SVGAGI. Trimming removed 6 bases from V and 3 bases from J; junction bases left unmatched: 8. The CDR3 nucleotides are TGTGCCAGCAGATACGGACAGGGGGTATTCTACGAGCAGTACTTC. Its protein is CASRYGQGVFYEQYF.

This clone has more than one count but fewer than ten. The V call is TRBV7-9, the J call TRBJ2-7; 7 nucleotides match TRBD1. With V trimmed by 8 bases and J by 2 bases, 18 bases remained unmatched. The germline CDR1 and CDR2 sequences are SEHNR and FQNEAQ (reference sequence). The CDR3 is 17 amino acids. This CDR3 reads CASQGVHNSLTTYEQYF. CDR3 DNA: TGTGCCAGCCAGGGGGTACACAACAGTCTAACCACCTACGAGCAGTACTTC.

The chain recombines TRBV30 with TRBJ2-3; the D is unclear. V dropped 5 bases and J dropped 0 bases, with 18 bases sitting between them. Germline CDR1 GTSNPN, CDR2 SVGIG (reference sequence). The length of the CDR3 is 16 residues. CDR3 loop: CAWDELGITSTDTQYF. The CDR3 DNA is TGTGCCTGGGACGAGCTAGGCATTACTAGCACAGATACGCAGTATTTT.

The chain links TRBV12-5 to TRBJ2-1, with no clear D. There are 11 residues in the CDR3. V was clipped by 2 bases and J by 8 bases, with 4 bases between them. From germline, CDR1 is LGHNT and CDR2 FRNRAP. The CDR3 bases are TGTGCTAGTGGTTTGTTCGATGAGCAGTTCTTC. The encoded protein is CASGLFDEQFF.

CDR3 coding DNA: TGTGCCAGCAGCTTATGGGGAGGCACTAATGAAAAACTGTTTTTT. It is translated as CASSLWGGTNEKLFF. The chain couples TRBV7-2 to TRBJ1-4; D unresolved. Trimming took 2 bases from V and 2 from J, leaving 9 bases between them. Germline V gene data show CDR1 as SGHTA and CDR2 as FQGNSA. This CDR3 comprises 15 residues.

Here the CDR3 reads CASSPQGVRKSETQYF. The CDR3 nucleotides are TGTGCCAGCAGTCCACAGGGGGTCAGGAAGTCGGAGACCCAGTACTTC. The chain carries TRBV28 and TRBJ2-5; the match to TRBD1 covers 8 bases. This CDR3 has 16 residues. Germline V CDR1 and CDR2: MDHEN, SYDVKM. J was trimmed by 5 bases and V by 5 bases; bases with no gene match: 13.

Only a few counts were recorded for this clone. The chain uses TRBV10-3 and TRBJ1-5; D gene ambiguous. The V gene's germline CDR1 is ENHRY and CDR2 SYGVKD. The CDR3 spans 16 residues. V lost 4 bases to trimming and J lost 0 bases, with 13 bases between them. Here the CDR3 DNA reads TGTGCCATCAGTGGCACGGGTTCGGATAGCAATCAGCCCCAGCATTTT. As protein: CAISGTGSDSNQPQHF.

The V and J genes are TRBV18 and TRBJ1-5, with a weak D call TRBD1 (6 bases). Germline CDR1 and CDR2: KGHSH and LQKENI. The V gene lost 0 bases and the J gene lost 6 bases, with 15 bases spanning the gap. The CDR3 spans 16 residues. DNA of the CDR3: TGTGCCAGCTCACCACCTTCCAGGGGAAGTTTTCAGCCCCAGCATTTT. Translated: CASSPPSRGSFQPQHF.

Concerning this clone itself: At the DNA level, this CDR3 is encoded by other sequences in the same sample as well. The chain recombines TRBV5-1 with TRBJ2-2; D gene uncertain. The CDR3 sequence is 12 residues long. V dropped 4 bases and J dropped 3 bases, with 4 bases sitting between them. Germline assignment: CDR1 SGHRS and CDR2 YFSETQ. In DNA form, the CDR3 reads TGCGCCAGCAGCCTCGACACCGGGGAGCTGTTTTTT. Its translation: CASSLDTGELFF.

This chain joins TRBV20-1 and TRBJ1-1; tentatively, D is TRBD1 (5 bases). V dropped 6 bases and J dropped 11 bases, with 13 bases sitting between them. The length of the CDR3 is 10 residues. Germline V gives CDR1 DFQATT, CDR2 SNEGSKA (reference sequence). The CDR3 protein is CSAFSPGAFF. The CDR3 nucleotides are TGCAGTGCCTTCTCCCCAGGGGCTTTCTTT.

This clone has just one count. Different DNA sequences within this sample yield the same CDR3. The chain joins TRBV7-9 to TRBJ2-2; possibly TRBD2 for D (5 bases). This CDR3 is 12 amino acids long. Germline CDR1 reads SEHNR; CDR2 reads FQNEAQ (reference sequence). V dropped 3 bases and J dropped 6 bases, with 5 bases sitting between them. CDR3 amino acids: CASSLRAGELFF. Here the CDR3 DNA reads TGTGCCAGCAGCTTGAGGGCCGGGGAGCTGTTTTTT.